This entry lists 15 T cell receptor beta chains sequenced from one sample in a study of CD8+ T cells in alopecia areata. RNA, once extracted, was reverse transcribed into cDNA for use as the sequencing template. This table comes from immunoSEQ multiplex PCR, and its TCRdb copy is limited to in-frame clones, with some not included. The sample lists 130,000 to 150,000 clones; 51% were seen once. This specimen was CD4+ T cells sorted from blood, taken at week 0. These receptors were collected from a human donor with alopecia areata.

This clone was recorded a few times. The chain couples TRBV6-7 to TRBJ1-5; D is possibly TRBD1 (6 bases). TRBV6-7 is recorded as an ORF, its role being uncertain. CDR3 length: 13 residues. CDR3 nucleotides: TGTGCATCGGGGGCCAGCAATGATCAGCCCCAGCATTTT. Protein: CASGASNDQPQHF.

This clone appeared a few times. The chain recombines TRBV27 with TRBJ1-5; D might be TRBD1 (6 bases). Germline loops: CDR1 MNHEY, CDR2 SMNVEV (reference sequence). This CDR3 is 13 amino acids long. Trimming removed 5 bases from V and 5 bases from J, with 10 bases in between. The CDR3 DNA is TGTGCCAGCAGTGGCCGGGGGCATCAGCCCCAGCATTTT. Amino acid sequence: CASSGRGHQPQHF.

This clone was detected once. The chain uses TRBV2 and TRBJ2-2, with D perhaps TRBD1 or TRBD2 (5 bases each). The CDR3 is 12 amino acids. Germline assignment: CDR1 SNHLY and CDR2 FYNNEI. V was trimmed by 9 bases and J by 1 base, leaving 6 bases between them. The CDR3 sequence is CARGRNTGELFF. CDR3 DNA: TGTGCCAGGGGACGGAACACCGGGGAGCTGTTTTTT.

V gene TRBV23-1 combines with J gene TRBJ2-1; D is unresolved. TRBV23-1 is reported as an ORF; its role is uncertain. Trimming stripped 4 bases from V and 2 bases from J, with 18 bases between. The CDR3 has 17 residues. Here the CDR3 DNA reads TGCGCCAGCAGTCCCACGGTGGCTCTGTGCCCCTACAATGAGCAGTTCTTC. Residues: CASSPTVALCPYNEQFF.

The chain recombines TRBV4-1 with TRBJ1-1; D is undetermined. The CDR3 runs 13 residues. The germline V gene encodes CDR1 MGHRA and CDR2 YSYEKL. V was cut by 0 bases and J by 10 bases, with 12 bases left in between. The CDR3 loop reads CASSQETSGRAFF. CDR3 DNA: TGCGCCAGCAGCCAAGAAACGAGCGGTAGAGCTTTCTTT.

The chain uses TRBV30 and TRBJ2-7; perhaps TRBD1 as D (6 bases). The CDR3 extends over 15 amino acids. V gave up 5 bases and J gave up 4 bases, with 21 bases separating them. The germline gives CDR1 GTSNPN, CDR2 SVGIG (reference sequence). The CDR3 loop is CAWAQHEYQGYEQYF. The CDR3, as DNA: TGTGCCTGGGCCCAGCATGAATATCAGGGGTACGAGCAGTACTTC.

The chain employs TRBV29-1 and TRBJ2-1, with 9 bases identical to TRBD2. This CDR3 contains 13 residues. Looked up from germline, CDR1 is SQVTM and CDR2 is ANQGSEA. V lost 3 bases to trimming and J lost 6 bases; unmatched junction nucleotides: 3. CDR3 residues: CSVEGTSLNEQFF. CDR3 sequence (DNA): TGCAGCGTTGAGGGGACTAGCCTCAATGAGCAGTTCTTC.

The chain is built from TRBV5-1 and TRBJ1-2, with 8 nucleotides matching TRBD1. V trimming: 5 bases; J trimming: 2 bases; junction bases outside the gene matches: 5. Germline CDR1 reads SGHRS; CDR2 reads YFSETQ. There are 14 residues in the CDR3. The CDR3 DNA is TGCGCCAGCAGTTCGACAGGGGCGAACTATGGCTACACCTTC. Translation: CASSSTGANYGYTF.

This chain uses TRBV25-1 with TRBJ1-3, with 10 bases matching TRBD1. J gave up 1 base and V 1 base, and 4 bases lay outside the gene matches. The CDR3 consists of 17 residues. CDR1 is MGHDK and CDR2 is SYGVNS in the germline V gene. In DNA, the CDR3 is TGTGCCAGCAGTGAATCCCGGACAGGGGGGTCTGGAAACACCATATATTTT. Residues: CASSESRTGGSGNTIYF.

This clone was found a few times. In DNA, the CDR3 is TGTGCCAGCAGCCAAGCGTACCGGAACACTGAAGCTTTCTTT. It codes for CASSQAYRNTEAFF. This sequence joins TRBV14 and TRBJ1-1, with D uncertain. The CDR3 has 14 amino acids. CDR1 and CDR2 (germline): SGHDN, FVKESK. Trimming left V 1 base short and J 1 base short, with 7 bases between. The whole variable domain, remainder taken from reference TRBV14 and TRBJ1-1, is EAGVTQFPSHSVIEKGQTVTLRCDPISGHDNLYWYRRVMGKEIKFLLHFVKESKQDESGMPNNRFLAERTGGTYSTLKVQPAELEDSGVYFCASSQAYRNTEAFFGQGTRLTVV.

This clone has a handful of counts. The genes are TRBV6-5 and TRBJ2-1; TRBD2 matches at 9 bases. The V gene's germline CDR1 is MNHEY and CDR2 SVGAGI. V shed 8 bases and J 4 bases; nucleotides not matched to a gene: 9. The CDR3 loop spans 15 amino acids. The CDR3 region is CASSRREGTYNEQFF. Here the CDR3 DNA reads TGTGCCAGCTCGAGGCGGGAGGGAACGTACAATGAGCAGTTCTTC.

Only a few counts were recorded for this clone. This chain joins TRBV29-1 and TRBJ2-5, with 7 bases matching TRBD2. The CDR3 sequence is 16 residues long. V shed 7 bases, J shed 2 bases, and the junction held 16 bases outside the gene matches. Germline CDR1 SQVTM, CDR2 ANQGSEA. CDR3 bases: TGCAGCGCCCAGTCCACCGTGCTAGCGGATCAAGAGACCCAGTACTTC. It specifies CSAQSTVLADQETQYF.

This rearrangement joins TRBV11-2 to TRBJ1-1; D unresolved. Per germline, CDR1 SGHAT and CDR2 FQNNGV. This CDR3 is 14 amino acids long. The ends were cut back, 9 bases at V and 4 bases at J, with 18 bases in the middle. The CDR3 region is CASTREGAITEAFF. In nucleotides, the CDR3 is TGTGCCAGTACAAGGGAGGGTGCGATCACTGAAGCTTTCTTT. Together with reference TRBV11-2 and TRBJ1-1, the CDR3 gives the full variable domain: EAGVAQSPRYKIIEKRQSVAFWCNPISGHATLYWYQQILGQGPKLLIQFQNNGVVDDSQLPKDRFSAERLKGVDSTLKIQPAKLEDSAVYLCASTREGAITEAFFGQGTRLTVV.

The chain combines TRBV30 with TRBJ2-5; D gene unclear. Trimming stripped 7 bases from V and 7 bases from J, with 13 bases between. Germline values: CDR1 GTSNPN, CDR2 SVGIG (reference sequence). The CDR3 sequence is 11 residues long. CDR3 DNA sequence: TGTGCCTCAGAAGGGTACTGGACCCAGTACTTC. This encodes CASEGYWTQYF.

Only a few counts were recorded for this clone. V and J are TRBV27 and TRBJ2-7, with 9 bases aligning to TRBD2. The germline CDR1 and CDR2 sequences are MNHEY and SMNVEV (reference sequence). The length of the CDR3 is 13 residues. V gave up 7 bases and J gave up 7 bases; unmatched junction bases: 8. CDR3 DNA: TGTGCCAGCAATTCCCTAGCGGGAAATGAGCAGTACTTC. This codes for CASNSLAGNEQYF.